This T cell receptor (beta chain) derives from a study of blood T cell dynamics during melanoma immunotherapy (dated by TCRdb to 2020 to 2021). As for the study more broadly: All patients had metastatic melanoma and were given first-line pembrolizumab or nivolumab plus ipilimumab as standard of care in the United Kingdom. To identify early correlates of response, the study profiled peripheral T cell receptor repertoires in patients with metastatic melanoma before and after one cycle of checkpoint inhibitor therapy. The training cohort consisted of consecutive patients, while an additional independent group of patients from the same centre was pooled to form an external validation set.

With respect to this clone: What this receptor recognizes is not known. No base-level quality is on record; no much larger clone is a single base apart.

Looking up the germline V gene yields CDR1 MGHRA and CDR2 YSYEKL. V and J lose 2 bases and 2 bases, and a span of 16 bases separates them. The CDR3 numbers 17 residues from cysteine through phenylalanine. Only CDR3 DNA is held: 51 bases, read in frame from base 1. What the research found in general, with its limitations: Whether the T cell clones driving repertoire changes were melanoma-specific or reflected general immune activation could not be determined in the study. Unlike progressors, patients who went on to achieve disease control showed a bifurcated reorganization of the PBMC repertoire at W3, with either increased clonality or increased diversity. The relatively small sample size was acknowledged as potentially limiting generalization of the results.

A fixed 350 ng of DNA was loaded for every bulk PBMC sample. TCR beta CDR3 sequences were amplified from genomic DNA with the immunoSEQ TCRb Assay kit following manufacturer instructions. The KAPA Library Quantification Kit for Illumina platforms was used to quantify the pooled libraries by qPCR. Pooled libraries were clustered at roughly 0.55-1.1 pM and sequenced on an Illumina NextSeq 500. Per the source publication's procedure: Analysis of the TCR data relied on immunoSEQ ANALYZER and the R LymphoSeq package. A rearrangement efficiency score was calculated as productive divided by the sum of productive and non-productive CDR3 sequences. Clonality was assessed using the Gini coefficient and diversity using the Renyi index at alpha=1, with pairwise comparisons between timepoints within each patient. In LymphoSeq, clonal relatedness was computed with an edit distance of 3 and repertoire similarity was computed with the Bhattacharyya coefficient. Linear discriminant analysis on week-3 changes in clonality and diversity was built with the R MASS and caret packages to classify response. The table comes from immuneACCESS by way of TCRdb, which keeps in-frame sequences with V and J called. Part of the clones is missing from these tables; in studies checked, under half for an unresolved V gene and the rest for unknown reasons. That table is the source of V, J and clone size, and D and trimming were worked out from the DNA. The sample table lists 15,000 to 20,000 clones, roughly 90% of them with a count of one. Around 1.7% of the sample rests with the top ten.

The sample's time point label, decoded: pre-treatment baseline. Blood samples were taken at two points: before treatment (T0) and at week 3 (W3), which came after the first cycle of checkpoint blockade. Except for a couple of patients with rapid clinical progression, response was assessed 12 weeks after the first infusion by RECIST 1.1; disease control meant complete response, partial response or stable disease. Any patient who had received prior systemic cancer treatment, was on concomitant immunosuppressant therapy or had synchronous other active malignancies was excluded. To track both circulating cells and T cell turnover, TCR beta was sequenced from bulk PBMC as well as from plasma cell-free DNA. Lymphoprep and SepMate tubes were used to isolate PBMC from blood, and red cell lysis was then performed. QIAamp DNA Blood Mini kits were used to extract DNA from both PBMC and sorted T cell subsets.

This chain joins TRBV4-1 to TRBJ1-5; TRBD1 is possibly the D segment (6 matching bases). Source: blood, taken from a patient treated with checkpoint blockade. The clonotype originates from a human donor with melanoma. The sequenced DNA is TGCGCCAGCAGCCAATCAGAGGGGGGGTGGGGCAATCAGCCCCAGCATTTT. This gives the protein CASSQSEGGWGNQPQHF.